This T cell receptor beta chain was observed in a study of T cell changes during pregnancy in multiple sclerosis. Trimming took 3 bases from V and 5 from J; bases not matched to a gene: 9. This CDR3 contains 15 residues. Germline V gene lookup returns CDR1 SEHNR and CDR2 FQNEAQ (reference sequence). The repertoire was sequenced with immunoSEQ multiplex PCR; TCRdb's copy has only in-frame clones and lacks some. This sample has tens of thousands of clones, with about 92% found just once. The material was CD8+ T cells from peripheral blood mononuclear cells, obtained in the third trimester of pregnancy. The genes are TRBV7-9 and TRBJ1-1, with TRBD1 identical over 7 bases. This receptor was taken from a female donor in good health, enrolled as a control in a pregnancy study. The CDR3 reads CASSFLATGKTEAFF. The CDR3 coding sequence is TGTGCCAGCAGCTTTTTAGCGACAGGGAAGACTGAAGCTTTCTTT.